These 9 T cell receptor beta chains came from one sample sequenced in a study of blood T cell repertoires in COVID-19. The data were produced by immunoSEQ multiplex PCR, yet TCRdb's version contains in-frame clones alone and is incomplete. The sample has around 200,000 clones, approximately 85% seen once; the top ten hold 7.5% to 10%. Sequencing was carried out using peripheral blood. All receptors come from a woman of 80 years or more with acute or convalescent COVID-19.

The rearrangement links TRBV5-1 to TRBJ2-3; 14 bases are shared with TRBD2. Trimming cost V 5 bases and J 3 bases; bases outside gene matches: 5. This CDR3 region has 16 residues. Germline values: CDR1 SGHRS, CDR2 YFSETQ. The CDR3 here is CASSGLAGGPTDTQYF. As DNA, the CDR3 is TGCGCCAGCAGTGGACTAGCGGGGGGCCCTACAGATACGCAGTATTTT.

V is TRBV7-2 and J is TRBJ1-2; 7 bases are shared with TRBD1. Germline CDR1 reads SGHTA; CDR2 reads FQGNSA. V was pared by 5 bases and J by 0 bases, with 3 bases of the junction left unmatched. This CDR3 contains 14 residues. This chain's CDR3 is CASSRDSANYGYTF. The CDR3, as DNA: TGTGCCAGCAGCCGGGACAGCGCTAACTATGGCTACACCTTC.

V and J are TRBV20-1 and TRBJ2-2, with D uncertain. Germline V gene sequence: CDR1 DFQATT, CDR2 SNEGSKA (reference sequence). The length of the CDR3 is 11 residues. V gave up 6 bases and J gave up 8 bases, with 10 bases separating them. The CDR3 here is CSAPHMGELFF. As DNA, the CDR3 is TGCAGTGCCCCGCACATGGGGGAGCTGTTTTTT.

This chain joins TRBV19 and TRBJ2-3; 8 nucleotides agree with TRBD1. This CDR3 spans 15 amino acids. The V and J ends lost 6 bases and 1 base, in that order; junction bases with no gene match: 6. CDR1 LNHDA and CDR2 SQIVND come from the germline V gene (reference sequence). This CDR3 reads CASSRPGQGTDTQYF. The DNA of the CDR3 is TGTGCCAGTAGCCGACCGGGACAGGGCACAGATACGCAGTATTTT.

The chain has TRBV2 and TRBJ2-1; D unclear. The CDR3 totals 15 residues. Trimming pared 6 bases from V and 6 bases from J, leaving 18 bases between. Germline V gene lookup returns CDR1 SNHLY and CDR2 FYNNEI. CDR3 bases: TGTGCCAGCAGCGATGACCCAGGATCCCTCAATGAGCAGTTCTTC. The encoded protein is CASSDDPGSLNEQFF.

This sequence joins TRBV5-5 and TRBJ2-5; TRBD1 might be the D (6 bases). V was trimmed by 4 bases and J by 0 bases, leaving 10 bases between them. The CDR3 is 14 amino acids. Germline CDR1 reads SGHKS; CDR2 reads YYEKEE (reference sequence). This CDR3 reads CASSQQGNQETQYF. The CDR3 DNA reads as TGTGCCAGCAGCCAGCAGGGGAACCAAGAGACCCAGTACTTC.

The chain recombines TRBV5-4 with TRBJ2-3, with 11 nucleotides matching TRBD1. The J segment lost 5 bases and the V segment lost 4 bases, leaving 6 bases of the junction unmatched. Germline values: CDR1 SGHNT, CDR2 YYREEE (reference sequence). The CDR3 has 15 residues. CDR3 loop: CASSQDRGRVDTQYF. In DNA form, the CDR3 reads TGTGCCAGCAGCCAGGACAGGGGGCGCGTAGATACGCAGTATTTT.

V gene TRBV7-9 combines with J gene TRBJ2-7; maybe TRBD1 (8 bases). The CDR3 length is 13 residues. The V gene's germline CDR1 is SEHNR and CDR2 FQNEAQ (reference sequence). Trimming removed 5 bases from V and 7 bases from J, with 15 bases in between. CDR3 in amino acids: CASSETGGGEQYF. In DNA form, the CDR3 reads TGTGCCAGCAGCGAAACAGGGGGAGGGGAGCAGTACTTC.

This chain joins TRBV27 and TRBJ2-4; TRBD2 aligns across 16 bases. This CDR3 region has 21 residues. V dropped 3 bases and J dropped 2; count of bases not matched to a gene: 13. CDR1 and CDR2 (germline): MNHEY, SMNVEV (reference sequence). The CDR3 sequence is CASSFPGTSGRALRTKNIQYF. CDR3 sequence (DNA): TGTGCCAGCAGTTTCCCCGGGACTAGCGGGAGGGCTCTTCGGACCAAAAACATTCAGTACTTC.